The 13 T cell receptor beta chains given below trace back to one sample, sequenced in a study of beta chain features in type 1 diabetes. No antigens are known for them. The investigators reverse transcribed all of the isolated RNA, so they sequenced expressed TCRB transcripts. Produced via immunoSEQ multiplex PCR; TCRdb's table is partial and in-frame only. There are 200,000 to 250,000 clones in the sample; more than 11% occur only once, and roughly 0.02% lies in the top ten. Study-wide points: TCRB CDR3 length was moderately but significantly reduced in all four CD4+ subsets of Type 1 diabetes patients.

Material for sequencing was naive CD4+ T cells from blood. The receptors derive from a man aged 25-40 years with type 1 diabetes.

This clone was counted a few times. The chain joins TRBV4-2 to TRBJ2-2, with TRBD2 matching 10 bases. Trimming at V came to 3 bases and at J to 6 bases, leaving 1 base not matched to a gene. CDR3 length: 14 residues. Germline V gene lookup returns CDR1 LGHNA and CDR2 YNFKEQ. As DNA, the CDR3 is TGTGCCAGCAGCCAGGGACTAGCGTCCGGGGAGCTGTTTTTT. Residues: CASSQGLASGELFF.

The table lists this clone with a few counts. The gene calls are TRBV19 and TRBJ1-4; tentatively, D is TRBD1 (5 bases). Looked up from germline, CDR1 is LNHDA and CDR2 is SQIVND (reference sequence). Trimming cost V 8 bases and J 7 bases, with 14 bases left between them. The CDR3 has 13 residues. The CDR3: CASFDWGGEKLFF. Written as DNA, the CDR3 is TGTGCCAGTTTTGATTGGGGGGGTGAAAAACTGTTTTTT.

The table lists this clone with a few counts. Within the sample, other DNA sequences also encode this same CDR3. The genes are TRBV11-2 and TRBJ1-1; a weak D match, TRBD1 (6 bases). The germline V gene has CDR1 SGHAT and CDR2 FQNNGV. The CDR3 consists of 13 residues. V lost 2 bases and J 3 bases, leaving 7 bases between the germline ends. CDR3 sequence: CASSLTGYTEAFF. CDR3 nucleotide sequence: TGTGCCAGCAGCTTAACAGGGTACACTGAAGCTTTCTTT.

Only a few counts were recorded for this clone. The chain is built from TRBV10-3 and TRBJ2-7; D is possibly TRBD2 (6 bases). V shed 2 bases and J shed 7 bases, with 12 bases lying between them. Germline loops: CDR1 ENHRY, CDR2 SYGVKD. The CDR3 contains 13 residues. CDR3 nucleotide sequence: TGTGCCATCAGTGAGGGGGGGTCCTGGGAGCAGTACTTC. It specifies CAISEGGSWEQYF.

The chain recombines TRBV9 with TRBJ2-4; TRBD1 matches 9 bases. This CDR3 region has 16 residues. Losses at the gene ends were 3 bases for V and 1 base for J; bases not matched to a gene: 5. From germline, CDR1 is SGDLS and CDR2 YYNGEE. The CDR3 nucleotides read TGTGCCAGCAGCGGAGGGACAGGGTTCGCCAAAAACATTCAGTACTTC. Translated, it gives CASSGGTGFAKNIQYF. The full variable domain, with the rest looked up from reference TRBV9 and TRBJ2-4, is DSGVTQTPKHLITATGQRVTLRCSPRSGDLSVYWYQQSLDQGLQFLIQYYNGEERAKGNILERFSAQQFPDLHSELNLSSLELGDSALYFCASSGGTGFAKNIQYFGAGTRLSVL.

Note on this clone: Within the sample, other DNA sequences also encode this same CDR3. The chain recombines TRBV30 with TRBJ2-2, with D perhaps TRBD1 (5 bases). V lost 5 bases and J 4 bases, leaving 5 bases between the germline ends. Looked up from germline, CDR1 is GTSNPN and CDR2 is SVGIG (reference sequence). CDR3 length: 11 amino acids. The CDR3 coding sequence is TGTGCCTGGCAGGGCACCGGGGAGCTGTTTTTT. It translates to CAWQGTGELFF.

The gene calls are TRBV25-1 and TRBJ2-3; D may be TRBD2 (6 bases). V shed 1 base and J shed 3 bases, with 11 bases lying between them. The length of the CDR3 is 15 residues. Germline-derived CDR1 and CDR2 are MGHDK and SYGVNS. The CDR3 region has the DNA TGTGCCAGCAGTGAATCTGGGGGGATAACAGATACGCAGTATTTT. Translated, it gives CASSESGGITDTQYF.

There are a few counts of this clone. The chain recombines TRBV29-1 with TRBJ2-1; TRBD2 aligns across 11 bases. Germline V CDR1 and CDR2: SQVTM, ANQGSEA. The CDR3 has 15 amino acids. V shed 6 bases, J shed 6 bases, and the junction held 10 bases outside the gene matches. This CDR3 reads CSVAKLAGVPNEQFF. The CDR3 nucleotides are TGCAGCGTGGCTAAACTAGCGGGAGTCCCCAATGAGCAGTTCTTC.

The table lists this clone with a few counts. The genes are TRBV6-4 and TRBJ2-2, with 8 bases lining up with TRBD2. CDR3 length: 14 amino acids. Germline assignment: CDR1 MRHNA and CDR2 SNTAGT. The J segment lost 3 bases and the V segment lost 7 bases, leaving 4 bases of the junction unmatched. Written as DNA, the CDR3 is TGTGCCAGCACCTCGGGAGGGGACACCGGGGAGCTGTTTTTT. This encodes CASTSGGDTGELFF.

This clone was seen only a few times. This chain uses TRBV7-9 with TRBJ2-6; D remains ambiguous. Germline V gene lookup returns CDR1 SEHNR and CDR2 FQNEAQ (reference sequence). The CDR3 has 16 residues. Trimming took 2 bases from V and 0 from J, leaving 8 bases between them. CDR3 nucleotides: TGTGCCAGCAGCTTACAGGTGACCTCTGGGGCCAACGTCCTGACTTTC. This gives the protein CASSLQVTSGANVLTF.

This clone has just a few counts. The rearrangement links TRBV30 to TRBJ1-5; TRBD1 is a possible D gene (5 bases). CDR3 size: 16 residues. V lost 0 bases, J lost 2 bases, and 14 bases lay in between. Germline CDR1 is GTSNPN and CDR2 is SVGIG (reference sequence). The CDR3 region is CAWSVPGILGNQPQHF. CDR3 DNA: TGTGCCTGGAGTGTACCAGGGATCCTAGGCAATCAGCCCCAGCATTTT.

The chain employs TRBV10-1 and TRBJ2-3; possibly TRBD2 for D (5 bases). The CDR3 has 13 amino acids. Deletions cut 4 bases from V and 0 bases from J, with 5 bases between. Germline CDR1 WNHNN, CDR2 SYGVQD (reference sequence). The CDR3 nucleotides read TGCGCCAGCAGTGGGACTAGCACAGATACGCAGTATTTT. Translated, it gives CASSGTSTDTQYF.

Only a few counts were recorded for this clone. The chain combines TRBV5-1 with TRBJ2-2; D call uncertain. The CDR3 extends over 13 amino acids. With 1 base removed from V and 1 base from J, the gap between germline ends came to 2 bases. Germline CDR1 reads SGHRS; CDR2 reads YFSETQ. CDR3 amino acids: CASSLQNTGELFF. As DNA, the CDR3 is TGCGCCAGCAGCTTGCAGAACACCGGGGAGCTGTTTTTT.